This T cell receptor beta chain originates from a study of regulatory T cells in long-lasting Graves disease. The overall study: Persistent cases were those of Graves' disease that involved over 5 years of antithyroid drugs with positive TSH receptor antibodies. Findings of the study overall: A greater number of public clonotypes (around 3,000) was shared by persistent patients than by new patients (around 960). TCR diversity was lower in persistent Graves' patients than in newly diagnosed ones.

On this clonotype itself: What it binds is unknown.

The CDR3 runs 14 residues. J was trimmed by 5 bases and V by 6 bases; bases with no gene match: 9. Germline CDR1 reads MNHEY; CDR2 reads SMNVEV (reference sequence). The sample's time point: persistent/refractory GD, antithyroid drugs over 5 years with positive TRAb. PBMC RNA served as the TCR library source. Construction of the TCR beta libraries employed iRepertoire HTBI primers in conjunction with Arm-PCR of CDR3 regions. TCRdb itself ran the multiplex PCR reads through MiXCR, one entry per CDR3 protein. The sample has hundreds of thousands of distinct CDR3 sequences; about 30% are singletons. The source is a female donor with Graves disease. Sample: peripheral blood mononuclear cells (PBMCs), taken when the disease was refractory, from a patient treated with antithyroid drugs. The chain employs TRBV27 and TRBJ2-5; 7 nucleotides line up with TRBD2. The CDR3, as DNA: TGTGCCAGCAGGCCAGCGGGACGGGGGGAGACCCAGTACTTC. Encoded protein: CASRPAGRGETQYF.